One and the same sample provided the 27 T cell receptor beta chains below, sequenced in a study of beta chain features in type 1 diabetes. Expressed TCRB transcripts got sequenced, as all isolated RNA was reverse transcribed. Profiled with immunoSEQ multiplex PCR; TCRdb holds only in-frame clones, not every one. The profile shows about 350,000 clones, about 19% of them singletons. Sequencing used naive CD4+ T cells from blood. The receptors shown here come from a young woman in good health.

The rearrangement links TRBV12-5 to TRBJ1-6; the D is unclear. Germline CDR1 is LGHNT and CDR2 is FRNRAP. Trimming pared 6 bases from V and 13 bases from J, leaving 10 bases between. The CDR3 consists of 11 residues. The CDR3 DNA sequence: TGTGCTAGTGGCCCACCCCAGCCCCTCCACTTT. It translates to CASGPPQPLHF. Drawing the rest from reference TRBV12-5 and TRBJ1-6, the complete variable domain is DARVTQTPRHKVTEMGQEVTMRCQPILGHNTVFWYRQTMMQGLELLAYFRNRAPLDDSGMPKDRFSAEMPDATLATLKIQPSEPRDSAVYFCASGPPQPLHFGNGTRLTVT.

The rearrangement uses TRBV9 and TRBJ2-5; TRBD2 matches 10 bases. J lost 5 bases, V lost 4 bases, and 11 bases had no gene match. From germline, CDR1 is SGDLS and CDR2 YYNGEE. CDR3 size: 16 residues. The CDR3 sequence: CASSLDSGGADETQYF. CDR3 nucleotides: TGTGCCAGCAGCCTGGACAGCGGGGGGGCCGATGAGACCCAGTACTTC.

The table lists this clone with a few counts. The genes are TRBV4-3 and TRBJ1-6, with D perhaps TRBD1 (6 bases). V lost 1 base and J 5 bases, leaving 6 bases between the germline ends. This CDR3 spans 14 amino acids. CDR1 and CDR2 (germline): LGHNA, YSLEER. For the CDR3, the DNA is TGCGCCAGCAGCCAAGGACAGGATAATTCACCCCTCCACTTT. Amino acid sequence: CASSQGQDNSPLHF.

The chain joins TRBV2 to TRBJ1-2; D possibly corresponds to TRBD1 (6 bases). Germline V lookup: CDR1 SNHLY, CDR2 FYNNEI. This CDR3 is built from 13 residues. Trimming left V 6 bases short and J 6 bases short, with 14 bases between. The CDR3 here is CASSNREGDGYTF. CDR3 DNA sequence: TGTGCCAGCAGCAACAGGGAGGGAGATGGCTACACCTTC.

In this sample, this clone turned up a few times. The chain's CDR3 is CASSLVGTDTQYF. CDR3 DNA sequence: TGTGCCAGCAGCTTGGTAGGCACAGATACGCAGTATTTT. This sequence joins TRBV5-4 and TRBJ2-3, with no clear D. Trimming removed 0 bases at V and 1 base at J, with 3 bases between. This CDR3 has 13 residues. Germline V gives CDR1 SGHNT, CDR2 YYREEE (reference sequence).

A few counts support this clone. The CDR3 protein is CSVIRPGQAYNEQFF. DNA for the CDR3: TGCAGCGTTATAAGGCCGGGACAGGCCTACAATGAGCAGTTCTTC. V and J are TRBV29-1 and TRBJ2-1; 8 bases fit TRBD1. V gave up 5 bases and J gave up 2 bases; unmatched junction bases: 8. The CDR3 is 15 residues long. Germline loops: CDR1 SQVTM, CDR2 ANQGSEA.

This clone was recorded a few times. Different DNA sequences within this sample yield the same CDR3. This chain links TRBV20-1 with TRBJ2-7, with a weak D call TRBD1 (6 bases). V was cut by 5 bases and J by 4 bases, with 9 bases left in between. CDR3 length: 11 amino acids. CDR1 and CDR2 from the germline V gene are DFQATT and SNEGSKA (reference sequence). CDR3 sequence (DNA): TGCAGTGCTTCAACAGGGTACGAGCAGTACTTC. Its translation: CSASTGYEQYF.

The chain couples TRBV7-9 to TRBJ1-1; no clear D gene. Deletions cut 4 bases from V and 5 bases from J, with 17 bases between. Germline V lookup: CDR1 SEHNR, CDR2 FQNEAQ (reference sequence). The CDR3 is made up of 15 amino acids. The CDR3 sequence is CASSSTALGGTEAFF. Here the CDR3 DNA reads TGTGCCAGCAGCTCAACCGCCCTAGGTGGAACTGAAGCTTTCTTT.

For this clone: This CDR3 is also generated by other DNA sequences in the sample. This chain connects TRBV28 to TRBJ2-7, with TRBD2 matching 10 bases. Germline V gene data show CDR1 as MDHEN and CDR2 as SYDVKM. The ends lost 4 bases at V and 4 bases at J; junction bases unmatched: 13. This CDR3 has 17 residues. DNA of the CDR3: TGTGCCAGCAGTTCGATCGTTGGGCTAGCGGGAGATTACGAGCAGTACTTC. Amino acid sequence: CASSSIVGLAGDYEQYF.

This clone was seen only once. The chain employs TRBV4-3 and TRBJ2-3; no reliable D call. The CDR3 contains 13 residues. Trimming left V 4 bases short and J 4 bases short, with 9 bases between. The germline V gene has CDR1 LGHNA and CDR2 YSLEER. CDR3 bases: TGCGCCAGCAGCCCCTCTCCTCCAGATACGCAGTATTTT. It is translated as CASSPSPPDTQYF.

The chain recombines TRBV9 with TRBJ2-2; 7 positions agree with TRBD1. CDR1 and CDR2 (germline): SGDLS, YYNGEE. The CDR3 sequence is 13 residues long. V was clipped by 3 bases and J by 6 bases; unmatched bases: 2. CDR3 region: CASSATGAGELFF. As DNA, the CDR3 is TGTGCCAGCAGCGCTACAGGGGCCGGGGAGCTGTTTTTT.

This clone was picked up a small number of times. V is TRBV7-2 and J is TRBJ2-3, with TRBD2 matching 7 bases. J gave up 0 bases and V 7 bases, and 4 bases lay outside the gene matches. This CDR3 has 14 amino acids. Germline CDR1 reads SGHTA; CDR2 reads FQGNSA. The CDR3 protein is CASKQRGSTDTQYF. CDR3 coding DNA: TGTGCCAGCAAGCAGCGGGGTAGCACAGATACGCAGTATTTT.

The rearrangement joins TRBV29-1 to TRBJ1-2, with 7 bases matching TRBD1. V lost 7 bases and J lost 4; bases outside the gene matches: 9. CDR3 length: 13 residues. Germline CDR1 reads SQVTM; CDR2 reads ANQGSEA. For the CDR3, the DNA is TGCAGCGGTACCGGGACAGAAGGCTATGGCTACACCTTC. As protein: CSGTGTEGYGYTF.

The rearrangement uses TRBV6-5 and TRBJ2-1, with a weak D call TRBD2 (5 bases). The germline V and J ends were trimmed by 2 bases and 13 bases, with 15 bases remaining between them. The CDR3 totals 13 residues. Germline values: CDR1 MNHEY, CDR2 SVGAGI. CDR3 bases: TGTGCCAGCAGTTACCGAGGACTGCCCCTCCAGTTCTTC. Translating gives CASSYRGLPLQFF.

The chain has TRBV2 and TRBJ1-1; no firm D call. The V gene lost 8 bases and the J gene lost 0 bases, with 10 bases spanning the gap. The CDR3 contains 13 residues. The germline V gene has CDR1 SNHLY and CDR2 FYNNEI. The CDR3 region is CASGGRLNTEAFF. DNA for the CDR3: TGTGCCAGCGGAGGACGGTTGAACACTGAAGCTTTCTTT.

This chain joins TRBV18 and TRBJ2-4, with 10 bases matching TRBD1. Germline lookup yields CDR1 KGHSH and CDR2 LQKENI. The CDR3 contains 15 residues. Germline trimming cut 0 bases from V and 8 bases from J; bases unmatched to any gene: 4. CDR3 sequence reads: CASSPPGTGEDIQYF. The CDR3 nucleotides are TGTGCCAGCTCACCACCCGGGACAGGGGAAGACATTCAGTACTTC.

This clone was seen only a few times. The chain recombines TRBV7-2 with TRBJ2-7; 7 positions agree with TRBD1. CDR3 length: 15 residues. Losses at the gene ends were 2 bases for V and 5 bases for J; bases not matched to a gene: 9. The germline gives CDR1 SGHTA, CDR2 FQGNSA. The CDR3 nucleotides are TGTGCCAGCAGCTTAAGAGGGGGCTTGCGCGACGAGCAGTACTTC. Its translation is CASSLRGGLRDEQYF.

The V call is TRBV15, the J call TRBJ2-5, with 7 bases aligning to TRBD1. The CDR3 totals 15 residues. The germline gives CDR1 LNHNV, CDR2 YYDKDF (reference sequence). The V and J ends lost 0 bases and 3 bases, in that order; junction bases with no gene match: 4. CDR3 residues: CATSREGQGEETQYF. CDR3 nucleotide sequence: TGTGCCACCAGCAGAGAGGGGCAGGGGGAAGAGACCCAGTACTTC.

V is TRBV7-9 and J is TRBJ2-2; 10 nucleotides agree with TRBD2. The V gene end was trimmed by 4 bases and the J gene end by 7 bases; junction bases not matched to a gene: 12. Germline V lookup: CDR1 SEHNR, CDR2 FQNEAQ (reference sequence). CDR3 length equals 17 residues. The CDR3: CASSSRTSGGYGGELFF. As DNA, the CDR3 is TGTGCCAGCAGCTCCCGGACTAGCGGAGGGTATGGCGGGGAGCTGTTTTTT.

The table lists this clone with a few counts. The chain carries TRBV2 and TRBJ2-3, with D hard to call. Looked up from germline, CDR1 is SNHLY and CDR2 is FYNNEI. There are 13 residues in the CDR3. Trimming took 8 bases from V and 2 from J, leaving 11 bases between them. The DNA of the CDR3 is TGTGCCAGCGCCTTTGGCATCACAGATACGCAGTATTTT. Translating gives CASAFGITDTQYF.

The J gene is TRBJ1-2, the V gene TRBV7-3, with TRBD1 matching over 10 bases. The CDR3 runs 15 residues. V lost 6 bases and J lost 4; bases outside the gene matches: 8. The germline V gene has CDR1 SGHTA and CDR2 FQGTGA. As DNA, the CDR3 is TGTGCCAGCAGTCCGGGACAGGGGACAGGCTATGGCTACACCTTC. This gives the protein CASSPGQGTGYGYTF. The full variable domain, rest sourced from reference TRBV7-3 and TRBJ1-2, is GAGVSQTPSNKVTEKGKYVELRCDPISGHTALYWYRQSLGQGPEFLIYFQGTGAADDSGLPNDRFFAVRPEGSVSTLKIQRTERGDSAVYLCASSPGQGTGYGYTFGSGTRLTVV.

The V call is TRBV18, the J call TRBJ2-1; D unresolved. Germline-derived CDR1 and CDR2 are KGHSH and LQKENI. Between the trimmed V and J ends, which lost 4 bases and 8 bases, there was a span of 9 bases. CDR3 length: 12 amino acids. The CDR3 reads CASSLDSDEQFF. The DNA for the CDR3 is TGTGCCAGCTCACTAGACTCGGATGAGCAGTTCTTC.

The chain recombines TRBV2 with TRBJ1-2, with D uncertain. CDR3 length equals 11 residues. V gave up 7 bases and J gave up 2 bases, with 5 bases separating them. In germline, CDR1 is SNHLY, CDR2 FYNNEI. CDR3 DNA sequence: TGTGCCAGCACCCGGAACTATGGCTACACCTTC. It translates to CASTRNYGYTF.

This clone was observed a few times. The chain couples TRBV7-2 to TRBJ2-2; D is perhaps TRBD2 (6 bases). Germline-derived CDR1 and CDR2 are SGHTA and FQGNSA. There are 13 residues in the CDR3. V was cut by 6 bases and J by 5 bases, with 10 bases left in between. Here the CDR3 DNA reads TGTGCCAGCAGGGGGGGATCTACCGGGGAGCTGTTTTTT. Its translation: CASRGGSTGELFF.

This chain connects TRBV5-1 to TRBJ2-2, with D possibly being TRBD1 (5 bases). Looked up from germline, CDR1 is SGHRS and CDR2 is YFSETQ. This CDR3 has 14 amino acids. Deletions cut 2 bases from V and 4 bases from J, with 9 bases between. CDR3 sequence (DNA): TGCGCCAGCAGCTTTCGACAGATCACCGGGGAGCTGTTTTTT. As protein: CASSFRQITGELFF.

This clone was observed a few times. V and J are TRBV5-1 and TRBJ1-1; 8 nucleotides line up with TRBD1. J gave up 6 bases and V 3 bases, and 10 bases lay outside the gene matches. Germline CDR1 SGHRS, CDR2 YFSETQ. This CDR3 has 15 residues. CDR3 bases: TGCGCCAGCAGCTCCCAGGGGGCTCACGGAGCTGAAGCTTTCTTT. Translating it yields CASSSQGAHGAEAFF.

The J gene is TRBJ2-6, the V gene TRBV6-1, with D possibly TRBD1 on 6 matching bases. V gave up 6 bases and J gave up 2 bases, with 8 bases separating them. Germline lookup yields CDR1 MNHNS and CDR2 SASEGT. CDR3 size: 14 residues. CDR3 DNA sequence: TGTGCCAGCAGCCCAGGGGCTGGGGCCAACGTCCTGACTTTC. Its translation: CASSPGAGANVLTF.